The 32 T cell receptor beta chains listed next were all sequenced from one sample in a study of cytomegalovirus exposure and HLA in healthy donors. The study ran its PCR with 60 Vbeta and 13 Jbeta primers. Using immunoSEQ multiplex PCR, the repertoire was profiled, and TCRdb retains in-frame clones only, with some absent. The sample lists roughly 150,000 clones, 60% to 80% seen once, with over 0.6% in the top ten. Sample: PBMCs. Receptors originate from a male donor in good health and CMV-seronegative.

This clone turned up a few times. This chain links TRBV10-3 with TRBJ2-5; TRBD2 agrees at 7 bases. This CDR3 contains 17 residues. Germline trimming cut 3 bases from V and 3 bases from J; bases unmatched to any gene: 13. The V gene's germline CDR1 is ENHRY and CDR2 SYGVKD. This CDR3 is CAISDPVAGTIKETQYF. CDR3 coding DNA: TGTGCCATCAGTGACCCCGTGGCCGGGACTATCAAAGAGACCCAGTACTTC.

This clone was found a few times. This chain uses TRBV28 with TRBJ1-5; 8 nucleotides align to TRBD1. This CDR3 contains 15 residues. CDR1 is MDHEN, CDR2 SYDVKM, per germline. Trimming removed 5 bases from V and 1 base from J; junction bases left unmatched: 4. The CDR3 sequence: CASSARTGSNQPQHF. The CDR3 DNA sequence: TGTGCCAGCAGTGCCCGGACAGGGAGCAATCAGCCCCAGCATTTT.

The chain joins TRBV5-1 to TRBJ2-1; 8 bases fit TRBD2. V shed 0 bases, J shed 0 bases, and the junction held 2 bases outside the gene matches. Germline CDR1 and CDR2: SGHRS and YFSETQ. The CDR3 has 16 amino acids. CDR3 bases: TGCGCCAGCAGCTTGGACCTAGCGGGCTCCTACAATGAGCAGTTCTTC. This codes for CASSLDLAGSYNEQFF.

This chain connects TRBV7-2 to TRBJ2-2; 11 bases fit TRBD1. This CDR3 is built from 15 residues. Germline CDR1 reads SGHTA; CDR2 reads FQGNSA. J lost 7 bases, V lost 5 bases, and 6 bases had no gene match. The CDR3 DNA reads TGTGCCAGCAGCCGAGGACAGGGGGCCGGCGGGGAGCTGTTTTTT. It encodes CASSRGQGAGGELFF.

This clone showed up just a few times. V usage is TRBV11-1 and J usage is TRBJ1-1; 11 bases map to TRBD1. With V trimmed by 7 bases and J by 5 bases, 9 bases remained unmatched. The CDR3 consists of 15 residues. CDR1 is SGHAT and CDR2 is FQDESV in the germline V gene (reference sequence). The CDR3 nucleotides read TGTGCCAGCACTCAGCCCGGGACAGGGGGTACTGAAGCTTTCTTT. This translates into CASTQPGTGGTEAFF.

This clone has more than one count but fewer than ten. The rearrangement uses TRBV7-2 and TRBJ2-1, with D perhaps TRBD2 (5 bases). Trimming pared 2 bases from V and 7 bases from J, leaving 15 bases between. This CDR3 comprises 15 residues. The germline CDR1 and CDR2 sequences are SGHTA and FQGNSA. CDR3 in DNA: TGTGCCAGCAGCTTATCTCGGACTGGCGGGAATGAGCAGTTCTTC. It is translated as CASSLSRTGGNEQFF.

The chain is built from TRBV7-2 and TRBJ2-7; the D gene is possibly TRBD2 (6 bases). V shed 3 bases and J shed 9 bases, with 15 bases lying between them. In germline, CDR1 is SGHTA, CDR2 FQGNSA. This CDR3 has 13 residues. The CDR3: CASSFSGLGGQYF. The CDR3 DNA reads as TGTGCCAGCAGCTTTTCAGGCCTGGGGGGGCAGTACTTC.

This clone has just a few counts. The CDR3 loop is CASSYSFTNTGELFF. The CDR3 DNA sequence: TGTGCCAGCAGTTACTCGTTCACAAACACCGGGGAGCTGTTTTTT. The V gene is TRBV6-6, the J gene TRBJ2-2; D gene ambiguous. From germline, CDR1 is MNHNY and CDR2 SVGAGI (reference sequence). Trimming left V 0 bases short and J 2 bases short, with 7 bases between. The CDR3 runs 15 residues.

The V gene is TRBV9, the J gene TRBJ1-5; weak D call: TRBD1 (6 bases). This CDR3 has 15 amino acids. Germline CDR1 is SGDLS and CDR2 is YYNGEE. Trimming cost V 0 bases and J 1 base, with 8 bases left between them. In nucleotides, the CDR3 is TGTGCCAGCAGCGTAGCAGGACAGAGCAATCAGCCCCAGCATTTT. Encoded protein: CASSVAGQSNQPQHF. The variable domain in full, completed from reference TRBV9 and TRBJ1-5, reads DSGVTQTPKHLITATGQRVTLRCSPRSGDLSVYWYQQSLDQGLQFLIQYYNGEERAKGNILERFSAQQFPDLHSELNLSSLELGDSALYFCASSVAGQSNQPQHFGDGTRLSIL.

In its sample, this clone was seen a few times. This chain uses TRBV7-6 with TRBJ2-3; TRBD2 matches at 7 bases. Germline CDR1 reads SGHVS; CDR2 reads FNYEAQ. The CDR3 runs to 14 residues. V lost 5 bases, J lost 3 bases, and 5 bases stayed unmatched. The CDR3: CASSRTSSTDTQYF. CDR3 nucleotide sequence: TGTGCCAGCAGCCGGACTAGTAGTACAGATACGCAGTATTTT.

The chain recombines TRBV21-1 with TRBJ2-4; the DNA was not used to check the table's D call, TRBD2. TRBV21-1 is a pseudogene locus. CDR3 length equals 13 residues. CDR3 sequence: CAGRGRGVNIQYF. The CDR3 DNA sequence: TGTGCCGGGAGGGGCCGCGGCGTAAACATTCAGTACTTC.

The CDR3 loop is CASSRGGFNQPQHF. The CDR3 coding sequence is TGTGCCAGCAGTAGAGGGGGCTTCAATCAGCCCCAGCATTTT. This rearrangement joins TRBV6-5 to TRBJ1-5, with 7 bases lining up with TRBD1. Germline CDR1 and CDR2: MNHEY and SVGAGI. This CDR3 comprises 14 residues. V gave up 5 bases and J gave up 3 bases; unmatched junction bases: 4.

As DNA, the CDR3 is TGTGCCAGCAGCCGACTCGGGACTAGCGGGAAAGGGATAGATACGCAGTATTTT. Its protein is CASSRLGTSGKGIDTQYF. The chain employs TRBV11-3 and TRBJ2-3; 13 bases are shared with TRBD2. Germline V lookup: CDR1 SGHNT, CDR2 YENEEA. The CDR3 covers 18 residues. Trimming took 5 bases from V and 5 from J; bases not matched to a gene: 13.

The chain couples TRBV6-4 to TRBJ2-3; 9 bases are a match to TRBD2. The V segment lost 4 bases and the J segment 1 base; nucleotides outside the gene matches: 0. This CDR3 has 14 residues. Germline V gives CDR1 MRHNA, CDR2 SNTAGT. CDR3 protein: CASSGTSGTDTQYF. CDR3 coding DNA: TGTGCCAGCAGTGGGACTAGCGGCACAGATACGCAGTATTTT.

The chain joins TRBV6-6 to TRBJ1-4; 11 nucleotides match TRBD1. V lost 5 bases, J lost 7 bases, and 9 bases stayed unmatched. CDR3 length: 16 residues. Germline CDR1 is MNHNY and CDR2 is SVGAGI (reference sequence). The CDR3 DNA reads as TGTGCCAGCAGTCAATCCTTAGGGACAGGGGGTGAAAAACTGTTTTTT. It specifies CASSQSLGTGGEKLFF.

The J gene is TRBJ1-2, the V gene TRBV6-5, with a weak D call TRBD1 (5 bases). Germline V gives CDR1 MNHEY, CDR2 SVGAGI. The V and J ends lost 4 bases and 0 bases respectively, with 12 bases between them. CDR3 length equals 15 residues. The CDR3, as DNA: TGTGCCAGCAGTTCCTCCGGGGGAGCTAACTATGGCTACACCTTC. Translation: CASSSSGGANYGYTF.

This chain joins TRBV7-6 and TRBJ2-7, with a weak D call TRBD2 (6 bases). Trimming took off 0 bases at V and 6 bases at J, with 15 bases between the two ends. This CDR3 has 15 residues. Germline V gives CDR1 SGHVS, CDR2 FNYEAQ. The CDR3 sequence: CASSLAPQTAGEQYF. The CDR3 DNA follows: TGTGCCAGCAGCTTAGCGCCCCAAACAGCGGGCGAGCAGTACTTC.

The chain joins TRBV30 to TRBJ2-3; 9 bases align to TRBD1. Germline assignment: CDR1 GTSNPN and CDR2 SVGIG (reference sequence). The CDR3 is made up of 15 amino acids. Trimming at V came to 5 bases and at J to 1 base, leaving 7 bases not matched to a gene. This chain's CDR3 is CAWRQQGAGTDTQYF. The CDR3 DNA follows: TGTGCCTGGCGCCAACAGGGGGCGGGCACAGATACGCAGTATTTT.

The sample holds one count of this clone. V is TRBV27 and J is TRBJ2-1; a possible D gene is TRBD2 (7 bases). Germline V gene data show CDR1 as MNHEY and CDR2 as SMNVEV (reference sequence). The CDR3 length is 18 residues. Trimming cost V 5 bases and J 5 bases, with 25 bases left between them. The CDR3, as DNA: TGTGCCAGCAGTCCACCCCTACCAAGGAGGGGGGGACACAATGAGCAGTTCTTC. As protein: CASSPPLPRRGGHNEQFF.

This chain uses TRBV6-1 with TRBJ2-2; 7 nucleotides agree with TRBD2. Germline-derived CDR1 and CDR2 are MNHNS and SASEGT. This CDR3 spans 15 amino acids. V shed 2 bases and J 0 bases; nucleotides not matched to a gene: 0. For the CDR3, the DNA is TGTGCCAGCAGTGAACTAGCGGCGAACACCGGGGAGCTGTTTTTT. Translated: CASSELAANTGELFF.

The chain is built from TRBV15 and TRBJ2-7; 8 positions agree with TRBD2. This CDR3 has 16 amino acids. J gave up 2 bases and V 3 bases, and 9 bases lay outside the gene matches. The germline V gene encodes CDR1 LNHNV and CDR2 YYDKDF (reference sequence). The CDR3 region is CATSRGVLAEAYEQYF. CDR3 nucleotide sequence: TGTGCCACCAGCAGGGGGGTACTAGCGGAGGCCTACGAGCAGTACTTC.

V and J are TRBV5-8 and TRBJ1-5; the D is unclear. The germline V gene has CDR1 SGHTS and CDR2 YDEGEE. The length of the CDR3 is 18 residues. The V gene lost 5 bases and the J gene lost 3 bases, with 24 bases spanning the gap. In DNA, the CDR3 is TGTGCCAGCAGTCCCGATCTAATTGACACGCTCCCCAATCAGCCCCAGCATTTT. Translated: CASSPDLIDTLPNQPQHF.

The chain uses TRBV19 and TRBJ1-3; D is possibly TRBD1 (5 bases). The germline V gene encodes CDR1 LNHDA and CDR2 SQIVND (reference sequence). The CDR3 sequence is 16 residues long. V gave up 9 bases and J gave up 2 bases, with 20 bases separating them. The CDR3 DNA reads as TGTGCCAGCCGATACGGGAGGCAGGGACCTGGAAACACCATATATTTT. Its protein is CASRYGRQGPGNTIYF.

The chain is built from TRBV18 and TRBJ1-6; 7 bases match TRBD1. CDR3 length: 13 amino acids. Germline V CDR1 and CDR2: KGHSH, LQKENI. V shed 9 bases and J 8 bases; nucleotides not matched to a gene: 7. CDR3 sequence (DNA): TGTGCCAGTTCAGACAGGGATTATTCACCCCTCCACTTT. Encoded protein: CASSDRDYSPLHF.

The chain joins TRBV30 to TRBJ1-6, with 7 bases identical to TRBD1. This CDR3 spans 13 amino acids. CDR1 is GTSNPN and CDR2 is SVGIG in the germline V gene (reference sequence). The ends lost 5 bases at V and 4 bases at J; junction bases unmatched: 2. This CDR3 reads CAWRQGYNSPLHF. CDR3 DNA sequence: TGTGCCTGGCGACAGGGATATAATTCACCCCTCCACTTT. Drawing the rest from reference TRBV30 and TRBJ1-6, the complete variable domain is SQTIHQWPATLVQPVGSPLSLECTVEGTSNPNLYWYRQAAGRGLQLLFYSVGIGQISSEVPQNLSASRPQDRQFILSSKKLLLSDSGFYLCAWRQGYNSPLHFGNGTRLTVT.

As for this clone: The same CDR3 is also encoded by other DNA sequences in this sample. The V gene is TRBV5-1, the J gene TRBJ1-2; perhaps TRBD1 as D (5 bases). The CDR3 consists of 13 residues. The V end lost 4 bases, the J end lost 4 bases, and 11 bases lay between the germline ends. Germline V gene sequence: CDR1 SGHRS, CDR2 YFSETQ. CDR3 DNA sequence: TGCGCCAGCAGCGGCGGGACGGTCTATGGCTACACCTTC. It encodes CASSGGTVYGYTF.

The rearrangement links TRBV2 to TRBJ1-5; 9 nucleotides align to TRBD1. CDR3 length: 15 residues. V lost 8 bases, J lost 7 bases, and 12 bases stayed unmatched. Germline lookup yields CDR1 SNHLY and CDR2 FYNNEI. The CDR3 is CASAEGDRERQPQHF. The CDR3 nucleotides are TGTGCCAGCGCGGAGGGGGACAGGGAGAGGCAGCCCCAGCATTTT.

The chain links TRBV7-9 to TRBJ2-1; tentative D call: TRBD2 (6 bases). Germline V gene lookup returns CDR1 SEHNR and CDR2 FQNEAQ (reference sequence). Trimming stripped 4 bases from V and 3 bases from J, with 19 bases between. The CDR3 has 17 amino acids. The CDR3: CASSSIPPRRGYNEQFF. As DNA, the CDR3 is TGTGCCAGCAGCTCGATACCCCCCCGGAGGGGCTACAATGAGCAGTTCTTC.

The rearrangement links TRBV13 to TRBJ2-7; 10 bases fit TRBD1. Trimming took 5 bases from V and 1 from J; bases not matched to a gene: 8. The germline V gene has CDR1 PRHDT and CDR2 FYEKMQ (reference sequence). The CDR3 spans 16 residues. CDR3 protein: CASSPTGQGRSYEQYF. CDR3 coding DNA: TGTGCCAGCAGCCCCACGGGACAGGGGCGATCCTACGAGCAGTACTTC.

The chain couples TRBV5-1 to TRBJ1-1; 7 bases are shared with TRBD1. The CDR3 runs 14 residues. The J segment lost 1 base and the V segment lost 2 bases, leaving 2 bases of the junction unmatched. Germline CDR1 SGHRS, CDR2 YFSETQ. The CDR3 DNA sequence: TGCGCCAGCAGCTTAAGGGGGCAGAACACTGAAGCTTTCTTT. Residues: CASSLRGQNTEAFF.

This chain uses TRBV6-1 with TRBJ1-3, with no clear D. This CDR3 region has 16 residues. V gave up 2 bases and J gave up 3 bases, with 14 bases separating them. Looked up from germline, CDR1 is MNHNS and CDR2 is SASEGT. The CDR3 reads CASSERRGSLGNTIYF. The CDR3 region has the DNA TGTGCCAGCAGTGAAAGAAGAGGCAGTCTTGGAAACACCATATATTTT.

This clone was counted between two and nine times. The V and J genes are TRBV30 and TRBJ1-2; D unresolved. The CDR3 consists of 15 residues. CDR1 and CDR2 from the germline V gene are GTSNPN and SVGIG (reference sequence). V lost 1 base and J lost 2, with 14 bases in between. CDR3 sequence reads: CAWSANSGPNYGYTF. CDR3 nucleotides: TGTGCCTGGAGTGCAAACTCAGGTCCCAACTATGGCTACACCTTC.